This TCR beta chain was recovered during a study of T cells in Graves' hyperthyroidism and ophthalmopathy. General observations from the study: Clonotypes that were expanded in thyroid above 0.001 mostly appeared in blood too.

Using RNA transcripts as the source, TCR beta CDR3 regions were amplified. Primed by the HTBI set, a first-round RT-PCR was run on the TCR CDR3. TCRdb independently ran MiXCR on the multiplex PCR reads; one entry per CDR3 protein. Of a few hundred thousand distinct CDR3 sequences listed, 14% are singletons. This clonotype was found many times. Its antigen remains unknown. This CDR3 spans 11 amino acids. The ends were cut back, 3 bases at V and 5 bases at J, with 4 bases in the middle. Germline assignment: CDR1 LGHDT and CDR2 YNNKEL (reference sequence). Blood was sampled at initial diagnosis of hyperthyroidism, prior to onset of any ophthalmopathy symptoms. Fresh peripheral blood, 10 ml, was the source of the PBMCs.

Sequences were obtained from blood. The sequence was obtained from a woman aged 25 to 39 with Graves' hyperthyroidism that later progressed to Graves' ophthalmopathy. The chain couples TRBV3-1 to TRBJ1-1; no firm D call. In DNA, the CDR3 is TGTGCCAGCAGCCATGGGACTGAAGCTTTCTTT. Translating it yields CASSHGTEAFF.